In its sample, the clone carrying this T cell receptor beta chain was seen many times. The data were obtained in a study of spatial heterogeneity in lung cancer. Study context: Sequence detection consistently recorded a greater number of beta-chain than alpha-chain sequences.

CDR1 PRHDT and CDR2 FYEKMQ come from the germline V gene (reference sequence). J gave up 5 bases and V 5 bases, and 3 bases lay outside the gene matches. This CDR3 has 13 residues. Time point reported: sample taken at primary tumor resection. TCRdb re-called the 5' RACE reads through MiXCR, storing one row per CDR3 protein. The sample yields some 80,000 distinct CDR3 sequences, roughly 8% seen once. The starting material was PBMCs, obtained at surgery. The chain uses TRBV13 and TRBJ2-4; TRBD1 matches at 7 bases. This TCR was sampled from a male donor with early-stage non-small cell lung cancer. CDR3 sequence reads: CASSHDRENIQYF. CDR3 nucleotide sequence: TGTGCCAGCAGCCATGACAGGGAAAACATTCAGTACTTC.